Listed below are T cell receptor beta chains from one sample, sequenced in a study of CD8 T cells in Susac syndrome. In TCRdb, the immunoSEQ multiplex PCR reads were re-called with MiXCR into one record per CDR3 protein. Counted here are roughly 200,000 distinct CDR3 sequences, 75% to 95% occurring once; the ten biggest clones make up 0.087%. Material for sequencing was CD4+ T cells from PBMCs. Every receptor here comes from a human donor with Susac syndrome. Both conserved end residues are part of each CDR3. D genes are given only for firm matches. Clone sizes are given selectively: once, few, many, or a class where the clone is expanded.

TRBV6-2/TRBV6-3	NA	TRBJ2-1	NA	TGTGCCAGCAACTACCCCAGTAGCAATGAGCAGTTCTTC	CASNYPSSNEQFF
TRBV12-5	NA	TRBJ1-6	TRBD1	TGTGCTAGTGGTCTAGGGACAGACAATTCACCCCTCCACTTT	CASGLGTDNSPLHF
TRBV5-1	NA	TRBJ1-6	NA	TGCGCCAGCGGATTTGCAACTATGGATAATTCACCCCTCCACTTT	CASGFATMDNSPLHF
TRBV5-1	NA	TRBJ1-1	NA	TGCGCCAGCAGCTTGGCCGGATTTCTTAACCGTATGGGGGTTTTCTTT	CASSLAGFLNRMGVFF
TRBV5-5	NA	TRBJ2-3	NA	TGTGCCAGCAGCTTGTCCGATCCTGTTAGCACAGATACGCAGTATTTT	CASSLSDPVSTDTQYF
TRBV5-1	NA	TRBJ2-1	NA	TGCGCCAGCAGCAAAGGACAGAACAATGAGCAGTTCTTC	CASSKGQNNEQFF
TRBV29-1	NA	TRBJ1-4	TRBD1	TGCAGCGTTCAGACAGGGCAAGAAAAACTGTTTTTT	CSVQTGQEKLFF
TRBV7-9	NA	TRBJ2-2	NA	TGTGCCAGCAGCTCACAAGAGACACGTGAGAACACCGGGGAGCTGTTTTTT	CASSSQETRENTGELFF
TRBV19	NA	TRBJ2-3	NA	TGTGCCAGTAGTATAGGTGGCCCCACAGATACGCAGTATTTT	CASSIGGPTDTQYF
TRBV20-1	few	TRBJ2-1	TRBD2	TGCAGTGCTATTCGGGGACTAGCGGTTAATGAGCAGTTCTTC	CSAIRGLAVNEQFF
TRBV15	NA	TRBJ2-3	NA	TGTGCCACCAGCAGAGGAGAGCGCAACACAGATACGCAGTATTTT	CATSRGERNTDTQYF
TRBV2	NA	TRBJ1-2	TRBD1	TGTGCCAGCAATCCAGGGGGCTTTGGCTACACCTTC	CASNPGGFGYTF
TRBV11-2	NA	TRBJ1-2	NA	TGTGCCAGCAGCTTATTCGAGAAGGTCTATGGCTACACCTTC	CASSLFEKVYGYTF
TRBV9	NA	TRBJ2-1	TRBD2	TGTGCCAGCAGCGTAGGCGGGAGGGCCTATGAGCATTTCTTC	CASSVGGRAYEHFF
TRBV18	NA	TRBJ1-4	NA	TGTGCCAGCTCACCAGGGGAGGGTGAAAAACTGTTTTTT	CASSPGEGEKLFF
TRBV5-1	NA	TRBJ2-2	TRBD1	TGCGCCAGCAGCTTGGTACAGGGGGCTATCGCCGGGGAGCTGTTTTTT	CASSLVQGAIAGELFF
TRBV9	NA	TRBJ1-1	NA	TGTGCCAGCAGCGTAGGCGGGCTCCCAGGCCCTGAAGCTTTCTTT	CASSVGGLPGPEAFF
TRBV3-1	NA	TRBJ2-1	TRBD1	TGTGCCAGCAGCCAGCCCGGGACAGGGGGACGGCGTAAGCAGTTCTTC	CASSQPGTGGRRKQFF
TRBV6-5	NA	TRBJ1-4	NA	TGTGCCAGCAGTTACTCCGGGACTAGTTTGTCTAATGAAAAACTGTTTTTT	CASSYSGTSLSNEKLFF
TRBV5-1	NA	TRBJ2-5	TRBD2	TGCGCCAGCAGCTTGGGGTCTAGCGGGTACCAAGAGACCCAGTACTTC	CASSLGSSGYQETQYF
TRBV7-9	once	TRBJ2-5	TRBD2	TGTGCCAGCAGCGATCTGGTCGCGGGGGACCAAGAGACCCAGTACTTC	CASSDLVAGDQETQYF
TRBV7-2	once	TRBJ2-1	NA	TGTGCCAGCAGCTTAGATCCAGGGAAAAGGCAGTTCTTC	CASSLDPGKRQFF
TRBV6-5	NA	TRBJ1-6	NA	TGTGCCAGCAGTTACTCCGGGGGAATCAAGGGATCACCCCTCCACTTT	CASSYSGGIKGSPLHF
TRBV7-9	few	TRBJ1-2	TRBD1	TGTGCCAGCAGTTCACAGGGGGACTATGGCTACACCTTC	CASSSQGDYGYTF
TRBV19	NA	TRBJ2-2	NA	TGTGCCAGTTCAAGGGAAAACCTCTTCGGGGAGCTGTTTTTT	CASSRENLFGELFF
TRBV12-3/TRBV12-4	few	TRBJ2-7	TRBD2	TGTGCCAGCAGTTCAGGACTAGCGGGGGCCTACGAGCAGTACTTC	CASSSGLAGAYEQYF
TRBV4-1	NA	TRBJ1-5	NA	TGCGCCAGCAGCCAAGGGGGAACTAGCAATCAGCCCCAGCATTTT	CASSQGGTSNQPQHF
TRBV20-1	NA	TRBJ1-2	NA	TGCAGTGGCGTGAACCCTGATAGTGGCGTGCTTAATGGCTACACCTTC	CSGVNPDSGVLNGYTF
TRBV7-9	NA	TRBJ2-7	NA	TGTGCCAGCAGCTCAACGGCCGTTCGGGTGGCCGAGCAGTACTTC	CASSSTAVRVAEQYF
TRBV5-6	NA	TRBJ2-1	TRBD2	TGTGCCAGCAGCTTTCCTCCTAGCGGGAGACGGGGGAGCTCCTACAATGAGCAGTTCTTC	CASSFPPSGRRGSSYNEQFF
TRBV29-1	once	TRBJ2-5	NA	TGCAGCGTTGAAGTTCAAAGGGGAGCGGAGACCCAGTACTTC	CSVEVQRGAETQYF
TRBV5-1	NA	TRBJ2-5	TRBD2	TGCGCCAGCAGCTTGGGGAGGGGAGGGCAAGAGACCCAGTACTTC	CASSLGRGGQETQYF
TRBV19	NA	TRBJ1-5	NA	TGTGCCAGTAGTCCGGTGGGGGGCGAGATTGGCAGCAATCAGCCCCAGCATTTT	CASSPVGGEIGSNQPQHF
TRBV20-1	NA	TRBJ2-1	NA	TGCAGTGCTATTCGCTCTCAATACAATGAGCAGTTCTTC	CSAIRSQYNEQFF
TRBV4-1	NA	TRBJ1-4	NA	TGCGCCAGCAGCCGCGTTCTTGAAAAACTGTTTTTT	CASSRVLEKLFF
TRBV4-1	NA	TRBJ1-1	NA	TGCGCCAGCAGCCAAGTCGTAACAGGCGGAGCTTTCTTT	CASSQVVTGGAFF
TRBV20-1	NA	TRBJ2-3	TRBD2	TGCAGTGCTCCGCGGGAGGGAATCTCAGATACGCAGTATTTT	CSAPREGISDTQYF
TRBV12-3/TRBV12-4	NA	TRBJ1-3	NA	TGTGCCAGCAGAACCGCCTCCTCTGGAAACACCATATATTTT	CASRTASSGNTIYF
TRBV20-1	NA	TRBJ1-6	TRBD1	TGCAGTGCTAGGACAGGGCCGTATAATTCACCCCTCCACTTT	CSARTGPYNSPLHF
TRBV18	NA	TRBJ1-2	TRBD1	TGTGCCAGCTCACCACCGGGACAGGCCATCCCTGGGGGCACCTTC	CASSPPGQAIPGGTF
TRBV5-6	NA	TRBJ2-3	NA	TGTGCCAGCAGCCGCCAGGTGGCAGATACGCAGTATTTT	CASSRQVADTQYF
TRBV28	NA	TRBJ2-5	TRBD1	TGTGCCAGCAACAGGGGGAACCAAGAGACCCAGTACTTC	CASNRGNQETQYF
TRBV29-1	NA	TRBJ2-3	TRBD2	TGCAGCGCCTCCGGGACTAGCGGGAGTGATACGCAGTATTTT	CSASGTSGSDTQYF
TRBV27	NA	TRBJ2-7	NA	TGTGCCAGCAGTTTATCGGGGGGACTGAGCTCCTACGAGCAGTACTTC	CASSLSGGLSSYEQYF
TRBV28	NA	TRBJ2-1	TRBD1	TGTGCCAGCAGTCAACCGGGACAGGGAATAGCCAATGAGCAGTTCTTC	CASSQPGQGIANEQFF
TRBV4-1	NA	TRBJ2-7	TRBD2	TGCGCCAGCAGCCAAGGACTAGCGATACGACACTCCCTGTCTCAGTACGAGCAGTACTTC	CASSQGLAIRHSLSQYEQYF
TRBV7-8	NA	TRBJ1-5	TRBD1	TGTGCCAGCAGCTTAGAGGGGACAGTTCCAAATCAGCCCCAGCATTTT	CASSLEGTVPNQPQHF
TRBV9	NA	TRBJ2-2	NA	TGTGCCAGCAGCGTGGGGGGGGCGGACACCGGGGAGCTGTTTTTT	CASSVGGADTGELFF
TRBV5-4	NA	TRBJ2-2	TRBD1	TGTGCCAGCAGCTTGGGGGGACAGGGGAGCGGCGGGGAGCTGTTTTTT	CASSLGGQGSGGELFF
TRBV6-5	NA	TRBJ2-3	NA	TGTGCCACCTCTGATCGGGGTGGAGATACGCAGTATTTT	CATSDRGGDTQYF
TRBV25-1	NA	TRBJ2-2	NA	TGTGCCAGCAGTGTGGACTATACTCAGACCGGGGAGCTGTTTTTT	CASSVDYTQTGELFF
TRBV27	once	TRBJ2-7	NA	TGTGCCAGCAGTTTATCCTCTGGAACAGGACACTCCTACGAGCAGTACTTC	CASSLSSGTGHSYEQYF
TRBV2	NA	TRBJ2-5	NA	TGTGCCAGCAGTGAAAGGTGGGGGCAAGAGACCCAGTACTTC	CASSERWGQETQYF
TRBV28	NA	TRBJ2-2	TRBD1	TGTGCCAGCAGGAGGGACAGTACGGCGAACACCGGGGAGCTGTTTTTT	CASRRDSTANTGELFF
TRBV6-5	NA	TRBJ2-1	NA	TGTGCCAGCAGTTATGGGGGGTATGGTGAGCAGTTCTTC	CASSYGGYGEQFF
TRBV20-1	NA	TRBJ2-7	TRBD1	TGCAGTGCTAGAGGCCCGGGACAGGTTTTCTACGAGCAGTACTTC	CSARGPGQVFYEQYF
TRBV5-1	NA	TRBJ1-1	NA	TGCGCCAGCAGCCCGGACATCGGGGAAGCTTTCTTT	CASSPDIGEAFF
TRBV7-2	NA	TRBJ2-3	NA	TGTGCCAGCAGCCGGAAGGGGGGTAGCACAGATACGCAGTATTTT	CASSRKGGSTDTQYF
TRBV19	NA	TRBJ2-5	TRBD1	TGTGCCAGTAGTATTGGACAGGGGGTAGAGACCCAGTACTTC	CASSIGQGVETQYF